The 19 T cell receptor beta chains below come from one sample, sequenced in a study of T cell changes during pregnancy in multiple sclerosis (dated by TCRdb to between 2019 and 2020). The receptor library was made with the immunoSEQ multiplex PCR assay. TCRdb retrieved this table from immuneACCESS and kept in-frame rearrangements only. Not all clones are present; in checked studies, unresolved V genes account for under half, and no reason is known for the remainder. Recorded for this sample are around 33,000 clones; roughly 90% of them occurred a single time. The ten largest account for roughly 4% of the sample. The material was CD8+ T cells from peripheral blood mononuclear cells, obtained in the third trimester of pregnancy. Source of these receptors: a female donor with multiple sclerosis, enrolled in a pregnancy study.

The chain links TRBV5-1 to TRBJ1-2; D unresolved. Trimming removed 3 bases from V and 6 bases from J, with 9 bases in between. CDR1 is SGHRS and CDR2 is YFSETQ in the germline V gene. The CDR3 has 12 amino acids. CDR3 in amino acids: CASSSDSHGYTF. The CDR3 DNA reads TGCGCCAGCAGCTCGGACTCCCATGGCTACACCTTC.

This rearrangement joins TRBV9 to TRBJ1-2; D possibly corresponds to TRBD1 (6 bases). Germline V CDR1 and CDR2: SGDLS, YYNGEE. The CDR3 is made up of 12 amino acids. Trimming cost V 5 bases and J 6 bases, with 11 bases left between them. The CDR3 nucleotides are TGTGCCAGCAGGCAGGGGTTCCATGGCTACACCTTC. Translation gives CASRQGFHGYTF.

Of note for this clone: An end of the junction does not agree with germline; a read error may underlie this. V gene TRBV27 combines with J gene TRBJ2-5; D unresolved. Germline CDR1 and CDR2: MNHEY and SMNVEV (reference sequence). This CDR3 spans 13 amino acids. The CDR3, as DNA: TGTGCCAGCGGTTTGCCGACTCAAGAGACCCAGTACTTC. This translates into CASGLPTQETQYF.

This clone rates as medium-sized. The rearrangement links TRBV29-1 to TRBJ1-1; unclear D gene. The CDR3 length is 12 residues. Trimming shortened V by 4 bases and J by 4 bases, and 10 bases separated the two germline ends. Germline lookup yields CDR1 SQVTM and CDR2 ANQGSEA. In nucleotides, the CDR3 is TGCAGCGTTGGTGAGGTAGGCACTGAAGCTTTCTTT. Amino acids: CSVGEVGTEAFF.

The sample holds one count of this clone. This chain connects TRBV4-1 to TRBJ1-3; 7 bases are a match to TRBD1. Germline CDR1 is MGHRA and CDR2 is YSYEKL. The CDR3 runs 17 residues. Unmatched junction bases numbered 13, after V lost 4 bases and J lost 4 bases. The CDR3 spells CASSPEPPTGTGNTIYF. CDR3 DNA: TGCGCCAGCAGCCCTGAACCGCCGACAGGGACAGGAAACACCATATATTTT.

This chain joins TRBV29-1 and TRBJ2-7, with a weak D call TRBD1 (6 bases). The CDR3 sequence is 16 residues long. Germline V gene lookup returns CDR1 SQVTM and CDR2 ANQGSEA. The V end lost 1 base, the J end lost 0 bases, and 16 bases lay between the germline ends. The CDR3 bases are TGCAGCGTTGAAGGAGCCTCGGGACACCTCTCCTACGAGCAGTACTTC. It codes for CSVEGASGHLSYEQYF.

The chain employs TRBV11-2 and TRBJ2-5, with 10 bases identical to TRBD1. In germline, CDR1 is SGHAT, CDR2 FQNNGV. The CDR3 is 14 residues long. The trim removed 3 bases at V and 4 bases at J, leaving 2 bases unmatched. CDR3 protein: CASSFGTGVETQYF. DNA for the CDR3: TGTGCCAGCAGCTTCGGGACAGGGGTAGAGACCCAGTACTTC.

This clone has more than one count but fewer than ten. The genes are TRBV11-3 and TRBJ1-4; the D is unclear. The CDR3 loop spans 12 amino acids. Germline V lookup: CDR1 SGHNT, CDR2 YENEEA. Trimming cost V 4 bases and J 8 bases, with 8 bases left between them. The CDR3 spells CASSYGEEKLFF. The CDR3, as DNA: TGTGCCAGCAGCTACGGGGAGGAAAAACTGTTTTTT. The whole variable domain, filled in from reference TRBV11-3 and TRBJ1-4, reads EAGVVQSPRYKIIEKKQPVAFWCNPISGHNTLYWYLQNLGQGPELLIRYENEEAVDDSQLPKDRFSAERLKGVDSTLKIQPAELGDSAVYLCASSYGEEKLFFGSGTQLSVL.

The genes are TRBV9 and TRBJ1-1; D possibly corresponds to TRBD1 (6 bases). The CDR3 runs 14 residues. CDR1 is SGDLS and CDR2 is YYNGEE in the germline V gene. Trimming took 4 bases from V and 1 from J, leaving 11 bases between them. In nucleotides, the CDR3 is TGTGCCAGCAGCCCCTCGGACAGGAACACTGAAGCTTTCTTT. This gives the protein CASSPSDRNTEAFF.

This clone was detected once. This chain joins TRBV4-3 and TRBJ2-1, with 7 bases identical to TRBD2. The V gene's germline CDR1 is LGHNA and CDR2 YSLEER. This CDR3 is built from 17 residues. Trimming took 0 bases from V and 1 from J; bases not matched to a gene: 6. In DNA form, the CDR3 reads TGCGCCAGCAGCCAAGATATGACGGGGGGTTCCTACAATGAGCAGTTCTTC. Its protein is CASSQDMTGGSYNEQFF.

This clone was observed a single time. This chain joins TRBV2 and TRBJ2-5; 11 bases match TRBD1. CDR3 length equals 15 residues. Germline values: CDR1 SNHLY, CDR2 FYNNEI. With V trimmed by 9 bases and J by 4 bases, 10 bases remained unmatched. The CDR3 sequence: CARKKDRGPRETQYF. In nucleotides, the CDR3 is TGTGCCAGGAAGAAGGACAGGGGGCCGCGAGAGACCCAGTACTTC.

The V and J genes are TRBV7-3 and TRBJ2-1; TRBD2 agrees at 11 bases. V was clipped by 2 bases and J by 12 bases; unmatched bases: 9. The CDR3 totals 15 residues. CDR1 and CDR2 (germline): SGHTA, FQGTGA. CDR3 sequence reads: CASSLVAGGRLTQFF. The CDR3 DNA sequence: TGTGCCAGCAGCTTAGTAGCGGGGGGGCGGCTTACGCAGTTCTTC. The entire variable domain, with the rest obtained from reference TRBV7-3 and TRBJ2-1, is as follows: GAGVSQTPSNKVTEKGKYVELRCDPISGHTALYWYRQSLGQGPEFLIYFQGTGAADDSGLPNDRFFAVRPEGSVSTLKIQRTERGDSAVYLCASSLVAGGRLTQFFGPGTRLTVL.

The rearrangement links TRBV6-1 to TRBJ2-3, with TRBD1 as a possible D gene (6 bases). The germline V gene has CDR1 MNHNS and CDR2 SASEGT. The CDR3 loop spans 15 amino acids. The ends were cut back, 0 bases at V and 3 bases at J, with 10 bases in the middle. DNA for the CDR3: TGTGCCAGCAGTGAAGCTTGGACAGAGACAGATACGCAGTATTTT. As protein: CASSEAWTETDTQYF.

J is TRBJ1-5 and V is TRBV7-9; D unclear. The CDR3 spans 14 residues. The germline V gene encodes CDR1 SEHNR and CDR2 FQNEAQ (reference sequence). The V end lost 1 base, the J end lost 0 bases, and 4 bases lay between the germline ends. CDR3 DNA: TGTGCCAGCAGCTTAGGAGATAGCAATCAGCCCCAGCATTTT. Protein: CASSLGDSNQPQHF. The full variable domain, in which reference TRBV7-9 and TRBJ1-5 provide the parts outside the CDR3, is DTGVSQNPRHKITKRGQNVTFRCDPISEHNRLYWYRQTLGQGPEFLTYFQNEAQLEKSRLLSDRFSAERPKGSFSTLEIQRTEQGDSAMYLCASSLGDSNQPQHFGDGTRLSIL.

This chain connects TRBV7-8 to TRBJ1-5; no definite D call. The CDR3 has 14 amino acids. The germline V gene has CDR1 SGHVS and CDR2 FQNEAQ. Trimming removed 2 bases at V and 7 bases at J, with 12 bases between. The CDR3 coding sequence is TGTGCCAGCAGCTTACCCGGACGAGGGCAGCCCCAGCATTTT. Translation: CASSLPGRGQPQHF.

The rearrangement links TRBV9 to TRBJ1-1, with D tentatively TRBD1 (5 bases). Looked up from germline, CDR1 is SGDLS and CDR2 is YYNGEE. The V end lost 0 bases, the J end lost 6 bases, and 9 bases lay between the germline ends. The CDR3 spans 13 residues. In DNA form, the CDR3 reads TGTGCCAGCAGCGTAGGACAGACGGCTGAAGCTTTCTTT. Its protein product is CASSVGQTAEAFF.

CDR3 DNA sequence: TGTGCCAGCAGTGGACTGGATGATCGATACGAGCAGTACTTC. Its protein is CASSGLDDRYEQYF. This chain uses TRBV2 with TRBJ2-7; no reliable D call. Germline V gene data show CDR1 as SNHLY and CDR2 as FYNNEI. The V end lost 4 bases, the J end lost 4 bases, and 14 bases lay between the germline ends. This CDR3 spans 14 amino acids.

The V call is TRBV4-3, the J call TRBJ2-1; 8 bases map to TRBD2. Trimming at V came to 0 bases and at J to 4 bases, leaving 8 bases not matched to a gene. The CDR3 is made up of 17 amino acids. The germline V gene has CDR1 LGHNA and CDR2 YSLEER. CDR3 region: CASSQDRAGGAYNEQFF. In DNA, the CDR3 is TGCGCCAGCAGCCAAGATAGGGCGGGGGGCGCTTACAATGAGCAGTTCTTC.

This sequence joins TRBV19 and TRBJ1-2, with a weak D call TRBD1 (6 bases). Germline CDR1 is LNHDA and CDR2 is SQIVND (reference sequence). Trimming cost V 4 bases and J 0 bases, with 15 bases left between them. CDR3 length: 16 residues. CDR3 sequence reads: CASSTPSRGANYGYTF. Here the CDR3 DNA reads TGTGCCAGTAGTACCCCTTCCAGGGGAGCTAACTATGGCTACACCTTC. Based on the CDR3 plus reference TRBV19 and TRBJ1-2, the full variable domain is DGGITQSPKYLFRKEGQNVTLSCEQNLNHDAMYWYRQDPGQGLRLIYYSQIVNDFQKGDIAEGYSVSREKKESFPLTVTSAQKNPTAFYLCASSTPSRGANYGYTFGSGTRLTVV.